This TCR beta chain originates from a study of OX40 agonist ivuxolimab in advanced cancers. Overall study context: Ivuxolimab was administered intravenously to patients at 0.01 to 10 mg/kg every 2 weeks. The group had a mean age of about 65 years, ranged from about 20 to 80, and was just under 85% male.

Per germline, CDR1 MNHEY and CDR2 SMNVEV (reference sequence). The CDR3 is 15 residues long. Trimming removed 5 bases from V and 2 bases from J, with 13 bases in between. Comments on this clone: Its target is not known.

Libraries were prepared by immunoSEQ multiplex PCR; TCRdb keeps only in-frame clonotypes and omits some of them. In the table there are around 43,000 clones, approximately 89% of which are singletons. Whole-study findings and limits: Partial responders treated at 0.1-3.0 mg/kg exhibited clonal expansion among the lowest measured. Expanded peripheral T-cell antigen specificity went undetermined.

Sequenced material: CD4+ or CD8+ T cells sorted from blood, taken in a trial of the OX40 agonist ivuxolimab. This TCR derives from an adult with an advanced solid tumor such as melanoma, head and neck, liver or kidney cancer. This chain connects TRBV27 to TRBJ2-1; D perhaps matches TRBD2 (5 bases). The CDR3: CASSPDGEPYNEQFF. The CDR3 bases are TGTGCCAGCAGTCCCGACGGGGAGCCCTACAATGAGCAGTTCTTC.